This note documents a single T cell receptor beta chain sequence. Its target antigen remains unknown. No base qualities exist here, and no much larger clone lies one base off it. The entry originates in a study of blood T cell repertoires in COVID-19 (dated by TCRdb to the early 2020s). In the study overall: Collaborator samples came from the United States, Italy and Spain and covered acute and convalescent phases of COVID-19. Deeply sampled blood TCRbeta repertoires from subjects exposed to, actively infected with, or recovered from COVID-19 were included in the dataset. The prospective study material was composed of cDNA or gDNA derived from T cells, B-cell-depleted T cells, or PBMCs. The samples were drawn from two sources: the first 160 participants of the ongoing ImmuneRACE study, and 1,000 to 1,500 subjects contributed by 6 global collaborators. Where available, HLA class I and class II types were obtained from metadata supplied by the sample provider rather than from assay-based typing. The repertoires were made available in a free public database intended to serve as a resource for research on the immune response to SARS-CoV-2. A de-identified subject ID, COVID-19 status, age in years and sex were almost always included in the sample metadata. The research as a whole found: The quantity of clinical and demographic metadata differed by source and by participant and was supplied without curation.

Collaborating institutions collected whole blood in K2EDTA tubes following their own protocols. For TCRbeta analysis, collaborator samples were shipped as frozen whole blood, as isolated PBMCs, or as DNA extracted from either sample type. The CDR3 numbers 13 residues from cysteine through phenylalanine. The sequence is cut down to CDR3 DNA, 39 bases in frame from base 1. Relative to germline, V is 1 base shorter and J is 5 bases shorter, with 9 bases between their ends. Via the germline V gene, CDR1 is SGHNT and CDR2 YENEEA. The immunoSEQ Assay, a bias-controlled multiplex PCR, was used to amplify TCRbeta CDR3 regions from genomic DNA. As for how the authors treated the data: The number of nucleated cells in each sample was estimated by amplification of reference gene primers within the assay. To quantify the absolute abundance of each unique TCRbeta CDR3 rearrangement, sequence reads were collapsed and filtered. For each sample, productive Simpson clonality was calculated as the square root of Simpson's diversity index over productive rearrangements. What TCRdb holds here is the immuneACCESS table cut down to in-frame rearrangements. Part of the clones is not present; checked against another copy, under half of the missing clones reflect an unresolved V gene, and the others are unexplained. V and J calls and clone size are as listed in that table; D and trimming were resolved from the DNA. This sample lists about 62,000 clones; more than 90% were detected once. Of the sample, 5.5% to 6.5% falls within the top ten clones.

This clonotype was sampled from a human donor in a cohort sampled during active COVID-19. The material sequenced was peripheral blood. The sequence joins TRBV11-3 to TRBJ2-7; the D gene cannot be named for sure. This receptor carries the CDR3 CASSLAPRDEQYF. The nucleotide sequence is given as TGTGCCAGCAGCTTAGCCCCACGGGACGAGCAGTACTTC. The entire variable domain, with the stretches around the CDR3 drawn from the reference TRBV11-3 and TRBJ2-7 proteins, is EAGVVQSPRYKIIEKKQPVAFWCNPISGHNTLYWYLQNLGQGPELLIRYENEEAVDDSQLPKDRFSAERLKGVDSTLKIQPAELGDSAVYLCASSLAPRDEQYFGPGTRLTVT.